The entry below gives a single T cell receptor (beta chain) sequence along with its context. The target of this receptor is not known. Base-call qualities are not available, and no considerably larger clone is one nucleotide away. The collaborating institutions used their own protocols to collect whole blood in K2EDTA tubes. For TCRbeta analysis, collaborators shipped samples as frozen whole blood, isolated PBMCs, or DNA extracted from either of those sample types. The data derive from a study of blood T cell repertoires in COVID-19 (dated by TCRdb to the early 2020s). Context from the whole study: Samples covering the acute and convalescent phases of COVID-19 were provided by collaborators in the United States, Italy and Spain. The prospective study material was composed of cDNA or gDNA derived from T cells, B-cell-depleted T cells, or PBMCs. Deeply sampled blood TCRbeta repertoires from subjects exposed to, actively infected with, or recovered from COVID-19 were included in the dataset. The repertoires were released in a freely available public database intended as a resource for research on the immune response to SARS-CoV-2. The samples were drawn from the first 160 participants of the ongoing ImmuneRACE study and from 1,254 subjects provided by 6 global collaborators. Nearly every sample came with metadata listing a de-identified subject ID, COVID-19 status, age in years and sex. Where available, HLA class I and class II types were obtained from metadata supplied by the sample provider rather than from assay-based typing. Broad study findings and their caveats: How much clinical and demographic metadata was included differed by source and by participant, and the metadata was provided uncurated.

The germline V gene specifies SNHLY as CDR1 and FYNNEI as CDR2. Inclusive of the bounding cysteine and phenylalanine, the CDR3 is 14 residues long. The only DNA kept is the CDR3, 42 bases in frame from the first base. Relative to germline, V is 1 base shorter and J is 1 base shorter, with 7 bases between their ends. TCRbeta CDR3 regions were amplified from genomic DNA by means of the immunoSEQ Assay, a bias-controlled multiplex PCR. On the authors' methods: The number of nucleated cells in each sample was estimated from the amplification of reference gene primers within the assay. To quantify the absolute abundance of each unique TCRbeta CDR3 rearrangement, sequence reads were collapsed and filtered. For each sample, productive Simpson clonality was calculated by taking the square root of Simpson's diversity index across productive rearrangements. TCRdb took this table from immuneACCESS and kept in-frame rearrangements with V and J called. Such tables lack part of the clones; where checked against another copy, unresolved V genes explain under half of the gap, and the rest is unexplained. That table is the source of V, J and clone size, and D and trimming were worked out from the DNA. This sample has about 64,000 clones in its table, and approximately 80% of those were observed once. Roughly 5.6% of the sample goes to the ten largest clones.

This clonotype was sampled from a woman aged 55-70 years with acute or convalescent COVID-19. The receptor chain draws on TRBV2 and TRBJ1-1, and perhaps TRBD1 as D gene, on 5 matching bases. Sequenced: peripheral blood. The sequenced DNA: TGTGCCAGCAGTGAAGGGGGGGGGAACACTGAAGCTTTCTTT. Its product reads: CASSEGGGNTEAFF. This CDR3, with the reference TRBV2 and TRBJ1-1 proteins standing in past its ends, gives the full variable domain EPEVTQTPSHQVTQMGQEVILRCVPISNHLYFYWYRQILGQKVEFLVSFYNNEISEKSEIFDDQFSVERPDGSNFTLKIRSTKLEDSAMYFCASSEGGGNTEAFFGQGTRLTVV.